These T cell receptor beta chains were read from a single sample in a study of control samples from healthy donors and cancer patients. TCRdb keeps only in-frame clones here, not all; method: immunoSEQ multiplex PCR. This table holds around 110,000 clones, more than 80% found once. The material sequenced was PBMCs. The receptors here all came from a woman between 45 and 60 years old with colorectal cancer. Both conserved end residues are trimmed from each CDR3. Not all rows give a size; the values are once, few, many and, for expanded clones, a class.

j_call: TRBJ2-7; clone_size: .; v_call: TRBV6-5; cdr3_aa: ASMRDREGYEQY
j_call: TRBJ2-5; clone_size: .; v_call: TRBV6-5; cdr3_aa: ASSYGEAGGTDTQY
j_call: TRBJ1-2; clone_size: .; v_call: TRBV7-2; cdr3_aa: ASSLDGTGASGYT
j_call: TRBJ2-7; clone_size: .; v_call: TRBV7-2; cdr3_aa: ASSSLSYEQY
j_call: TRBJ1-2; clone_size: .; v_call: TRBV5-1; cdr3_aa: ASSLTGQGGYT
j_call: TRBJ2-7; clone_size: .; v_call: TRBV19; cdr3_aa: ASSIVRDSHEQY
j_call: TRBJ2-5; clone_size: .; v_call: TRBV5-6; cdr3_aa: ASSFRGEETQY
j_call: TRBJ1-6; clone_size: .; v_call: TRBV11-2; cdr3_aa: ASSLEGAGHSPLH
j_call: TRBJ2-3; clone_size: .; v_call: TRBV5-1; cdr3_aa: ASSLAGTDTQY
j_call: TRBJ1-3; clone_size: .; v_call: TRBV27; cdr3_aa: ASSSGQGNTIY
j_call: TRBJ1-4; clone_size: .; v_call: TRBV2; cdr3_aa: ASRYKFRDSEKLF
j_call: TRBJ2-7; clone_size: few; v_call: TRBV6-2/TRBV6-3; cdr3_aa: ASSYLGGGEQY
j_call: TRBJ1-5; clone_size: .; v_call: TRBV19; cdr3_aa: ASSIVPGEMPQH
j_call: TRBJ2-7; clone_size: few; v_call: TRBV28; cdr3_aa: ASSASSYEQY
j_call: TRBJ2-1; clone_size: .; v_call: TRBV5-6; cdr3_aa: ASSWGTNEQF
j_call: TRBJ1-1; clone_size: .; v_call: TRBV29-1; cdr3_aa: SVGYDIRGRAF
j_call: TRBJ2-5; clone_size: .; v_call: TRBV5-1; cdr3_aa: ASSAGLQETQY
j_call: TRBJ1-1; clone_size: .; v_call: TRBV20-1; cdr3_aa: SARGDTEAF
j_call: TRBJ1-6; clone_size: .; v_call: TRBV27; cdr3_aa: ASSFREGRNSPLH
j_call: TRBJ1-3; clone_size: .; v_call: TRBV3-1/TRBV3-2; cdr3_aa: ASSPPPRARAGNTIY
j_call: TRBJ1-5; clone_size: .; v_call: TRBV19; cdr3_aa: ASSPPLGRYQPQH
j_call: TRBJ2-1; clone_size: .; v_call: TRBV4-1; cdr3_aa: ASSPRYVAGGLYEQF
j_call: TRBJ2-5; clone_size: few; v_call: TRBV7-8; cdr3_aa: ASSLVDMRETQY
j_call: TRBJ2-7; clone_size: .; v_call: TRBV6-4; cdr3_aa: ASSVNPSDYEQY
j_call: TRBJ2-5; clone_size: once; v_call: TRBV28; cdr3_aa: ASSTSTGPQETQY
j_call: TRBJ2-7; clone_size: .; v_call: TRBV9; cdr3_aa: ASSPTPGQAHYEQY
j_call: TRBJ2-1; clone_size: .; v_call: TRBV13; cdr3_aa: ASSLNAGLAGVEQF
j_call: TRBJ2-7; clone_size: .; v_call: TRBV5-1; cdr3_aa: ASSGRGVPNDEQY
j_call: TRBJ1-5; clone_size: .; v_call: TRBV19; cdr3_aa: ASSNVAGQGFYQPQH
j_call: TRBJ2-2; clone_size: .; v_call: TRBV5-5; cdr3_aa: ASSFAARITNTGELF
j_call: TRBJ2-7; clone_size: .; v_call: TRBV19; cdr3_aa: ASSLSRTETYEQY
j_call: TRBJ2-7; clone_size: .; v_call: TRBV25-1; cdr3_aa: ASSAHRGNSYEQY
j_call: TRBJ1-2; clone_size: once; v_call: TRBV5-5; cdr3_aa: ASSLEPTPVGYGYT
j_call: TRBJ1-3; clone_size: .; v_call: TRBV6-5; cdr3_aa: ASSYRGQGPGDTIY
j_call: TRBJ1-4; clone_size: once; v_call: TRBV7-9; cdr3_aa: ASSLGTSRAEKLF
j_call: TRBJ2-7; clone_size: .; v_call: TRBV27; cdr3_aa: ASSFGPARTLSYEQY
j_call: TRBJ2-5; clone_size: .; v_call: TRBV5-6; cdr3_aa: ASSFVGETQY
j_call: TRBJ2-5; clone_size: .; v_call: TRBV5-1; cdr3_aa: ASSLDVGDETQY
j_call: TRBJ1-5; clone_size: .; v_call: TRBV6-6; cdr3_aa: ASSPTGRSNQPQH
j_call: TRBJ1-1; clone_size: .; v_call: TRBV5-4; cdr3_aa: ASRQGLKNTEAF
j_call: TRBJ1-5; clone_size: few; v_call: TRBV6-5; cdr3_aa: ASRVAMGNQPQH
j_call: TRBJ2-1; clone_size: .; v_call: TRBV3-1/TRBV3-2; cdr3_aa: ASSQDSREQF
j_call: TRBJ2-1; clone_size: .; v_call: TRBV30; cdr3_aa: AWRRRGTHPWQF
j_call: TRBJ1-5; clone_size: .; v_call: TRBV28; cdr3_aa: ASSNPEDNQPQH
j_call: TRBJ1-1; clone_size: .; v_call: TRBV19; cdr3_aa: ASSIDSVGNTEAF
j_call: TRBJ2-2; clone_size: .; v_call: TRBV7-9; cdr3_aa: ASSRTRLAGGQSTGELF
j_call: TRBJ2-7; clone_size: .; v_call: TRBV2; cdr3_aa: ASSASRYGLYEQY
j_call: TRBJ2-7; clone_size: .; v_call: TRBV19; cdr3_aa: ASSIKLMGEQY
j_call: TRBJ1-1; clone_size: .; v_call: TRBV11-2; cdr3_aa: ASSYQRRSEAF
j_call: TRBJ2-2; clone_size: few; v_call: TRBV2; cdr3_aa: ASNRERWNTGELF
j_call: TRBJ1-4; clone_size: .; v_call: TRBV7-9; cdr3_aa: ASSYPGPRNEKLF
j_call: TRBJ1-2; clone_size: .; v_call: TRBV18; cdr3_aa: ASSPSPGSNGYT
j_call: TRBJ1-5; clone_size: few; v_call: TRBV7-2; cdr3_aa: ASSLVAQPQH
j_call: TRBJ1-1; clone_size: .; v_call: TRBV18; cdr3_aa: ASGQGNTEAF
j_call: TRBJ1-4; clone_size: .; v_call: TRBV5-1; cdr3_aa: ASSPTGNEKLF